These 24 T cell receptor beta chains came from one sample sequenced in a study of blood T cell repertoires in COVID-19. The repertoire was sequenced with immunoSEQ multiplex PCR; TCRdb's copy has only in-frame clones and lacks some. This table holds roughly 300,000 clones, 65% to 90% found once. Sequenced sample: PBMCs or T cells enriched from blood (not recorded which). The receptors were gathered from a woman aged 18-30 years who had recovered from COVID-19.

The CDR3: CASSLSPGGGGNEQFF. DNA of the CDR3: TGTGCCAGCAGCTTATCCCCGGGAGGGGGGGGGAATGAGCAGTTCTTC. J is TRBJ2-1 and V is TRBV11-2; 8 bases agree with TRBD2. Per germline, CDR1 SGHAT and CDR2 FQNNGV. This CDR3 is built from 16 residues. V trimming: 2 bases; J trimming: 7 bases; junction bases outside the gene matches: 10. The variable domain in full, with the rest retrieved from reference TRBV11-2 and TRBJ2-1, is EAGVAQSPRYKIIEKRQSVAFWCNPISGHATLYWYQQILGQGPKLLIQFQNNGVVDDSQLPKDRFSAERLKGVDSTLKIQPAKLEDSAVYLCASSLSPGGGGNEQFFGPGTRLTVL.

The chain has TRBV9 and TRBJ2-2; 14 bases map to TRBD2. The CDR3 runs 18 residues. In germline, CDR1 is SGDLS, CDR2 YYNGEE. V trimming: 4 bases; J trimming: 4 bases; junction bases outside the gene matches: 9. CDR3 bases: TGTGCCAGCAGCCTATTTGGGACTAGCGGGAGTTCCACCGGGGAGCTGTTTTTT. This gives the protein CASSLFGTSGSSTGELFF.

This clone was detected only once. The chain joins TRBV7-9 to TRBJ2-7; perhaps TRBD2 as D (5 bases). There are 14 residues in the CDR3. The germline CDR1 and CDR2 sequences are SEHNR and FQNEAQ (reference sequence). V gave up 1 base and J gave up 2 bases, with 9 bases separating them. CDR3 DNA: TGTGCCAGCAGCTTAGGAGCGGCAGCCTACGAGCAGTACTTC. This sequence encodes CASSLGAAAYEQYF.

The chain joins TRBV5-1 to TRBJ1-1, with a weak D call TRBD1 (5 bases). The CDR3 length is 15 residues. Deletions cut 4 bases from V and 4 bases from J, with 17 bases between. The germline gives CDR1 SGHRS, CDR2 YFSETQ. CDR3 sequence: CASSPFGGGSTEAFF. In DNA form, the CDR3 reads TGCGCCAGCAGCCCTTTTGGGGGGGGAAGCACTGAAGCTTTCTTT.

The chain links TRBV5-1 to TRBJ1-1; no firm D call. The V gene lost 4 bases and the J gene lost 1 base, with 14 bases spanning the gap. This CDR3 is built from 15 residues. From germline, CDR1 is SGHRS and CDR2 YFSETQ. The CDR3 nucleotides read TGCGCCAGCAGCGGCCGATCCCGGGAGAACACTGAAGCTTTCTTT. Translating it yields CASSGRSRENTEAFF.

The J gene is TRBJ2-2, the V gene TRBV7-9; 7 bases line up with TRBD1. J gave up 5 bases and V 5 bases, and 11 bases lay outside the gene matches. Germline V gene sequence: CDR1 SEHNR, CDR2 FQNEAQ (reference sequence). The CDR3 has 16 amino acids. DNA for the CDR3: TGTGCCAGCAGCCCACAAACAGGGGTCGGGACCGGGGAGCTGTTTTTT. It yields the protein CASSPQTGVGTGELFF.

J is TRBJ2-2 and V is TRBV11-2; 7 nucleotides line up with TRBD1. CDR1 and CDR2 (germline): SGHAT, FQNNGV. Trimming took 2 bases from V and 0 from J; bases not matched to a gene: 0. This CDR3 spans 15 amino acids. The chain's CDR3 is CASSLRGPNTGELFF. CDR3 DNA: TGTGCCAGCAGCTTAAGGGGGCCGAACACCGGGGAGCTGTTTTTT.

The J gene is TRBJ2-3, the V gene TRBV6-4; 8 nucleotides agree with TRBD1. The CDR3 is 15 amino acids. V was clipped by 6 bases and J by 3 bases; unmatched bases: 8. Germline CDR1 MRHNA, CDR2 SNTAGT. For the CDR3, the DNA is TGTGCCAGCAGCCGCGGACAGGGAGGTACAGATACGCAGTATTTT. Translated, it gives CASSRGQGGTDTQYF.

This chain joins TRBV18 and TRBJ1-2; D perhaps matches TRBD1 (5 bases). Per germline, CDR1 KGHSH and CDR2 LQKENI. The CDR3 extends over 16 amino acids. V lost 1 base and J 2 bases, leaving 14 bases between the germline ends. CDR3 in amino acids: CASSPRTSGGNYGYTF. The CDR3 nucleotides are TGTGCCAGCTCACCACGCACCTCGGGGGGGAACTATGGCTACACCTTC.

The gene calls are TRBV5-8 and TRBJ1-1; 7 positions match TRBD1. CDR1 and CDR2 (germline): SGHTS, YDEGEE. V trimming: 0 bases; J trimming: 5 bases; junction bases outside the gene matches: 7. The CDR3 is 15 residues long. The CDR3 nucleotides are TGTGCCAGCAGCTTGGGACAGGGATGGGAGACTGAAGCTTTCTTT. This translates into CASSLGQGWETEAFF.

The chain uses TRBV11-2 and TRBJ2-3, with TRBD1 matching 7 bases. Germline CDR1 is SGHAT and CDR2 is FQNNGV. V gave up 5 bases and J gave up 3 bases; unmatched junction bases: 8. The CDR3 has 15 residues. DNA of the CDR3: TGTGCCAGCAGCCCCTTCCTCAGGGGGACAGATACGCAGTATTTT. It encodes CASSPFLRGTDTQYF. Supplemented by reference TRBV11-2 and TRBJ2-3, the full variable domain reads EAGVAQSPRYKIIEKRQSVAFWCNPISGHATLYWYQQILGQGPKLLIQFQNNGVVDDSQLPKDRFSAERLKGVDSTLKIQPAKLEDSAVYLCASSPFLRGTDTQYFGPGTRLTVL.

The chain employs TRBV9 and TRBJ2-5, with TRBD2 identical over 10 bases. Trimming cost V 0 bases and J 4 bases; bases outside gene matches: 9. The CDR3 has 17 residues. CDR1 is SGDLS and CDR2 is YYNGEE in the germline V gene. CDR3 loop: CASSVGQRGGRGETQYF. The CDR3 DNA reads as TGTGCCAGCAGCGTAGGCCAGCGGGGGGGCCGGGGAGAGACCCAGTACTTC. The whole variable domain, remainder taken from reference TRBV9 and TRBJ2-5, is DSGVTQTPKHLITATGQRVTLRCSPRSGDLSVYWYQQSLDQGLQFLIQYYNGEERAKGNILERFSAQQFPDLHSELNLSSLELGDSALYFCASSVGQRGGRGETQYFGPGTRLLVL.

As DNA, the CDR3 is TGCGCCAGCGAAAAGAACAGCAACACCGGGGAGCTGTTTTTT. It codes for CASEKNSNTGELFF. The chain has TRBV5-1 and TRBJ2-2, with D unresolved. Trimming took 7 bases from V and 2 from J, leaving 12 bases between them. Per the germline V gene, CDR1 is SGHRS and CDR2 is YFSETQ. This CDR3 is built from 14 residues. The variable domain in full, completed from reference TRBV5-1 and TRBJ2-2, reads KAGVTQTPRYLIKTRGQQVTLSCSPISGHRSVSWYQQTPGQGLQFLFEYFSETQRNKGNFPGRFSGRQFSNSRSEMNVSTLELGDSALYLCASEKNSNTGELFFGEGSRLTVL.

The V call is TRBV5-4, the J call TRBJ1-1, with D perhaps TRBD1 (5 bases). Looked up from germline, CDR1 is SGHNT and CDR2 is YYREEE (reference sequence). V lost 9 bases and J 10 bases, leaving 25 bases between the germline ends. The CDR3 loop spans 14 amino acids. Here the CDR3 reads CAIHPRDWGSTAFF. In nucleotides, the CDR3 is TGTGCCATCCACCCCAGGGACTGGGGCAGCACAGCTTTCTTT.

The rearrangement joins TRBV5-1 to TRBJ1-2; 11 bases match TRBD1. This CDR3 spans 14 amino acids. Unmatched junction bases numbered 6, after V lost 4 bases and J lost 7 bases. Germline loops: CDR1 SGHRS, CDR2 YFSETQ. The CDR3 sequence: CASSIGQGAGGYTF. Written as DNA, the CDR3 is TGCGCCAGCAGCATCGGACAGGGGGCAGGTGGCTACACCTTC.

The chain combines TRBV10-3 with TRBJ1-5; 8 positions agree with TRBD1. V lost 7 bases, J lost 6 bases, and 8 bases stayed unmatched. The CDR3 spans 14 residues. From germline, CDR1 is ENHRY and CDR2 SYGVKD. The DNA of the CDR3 is TGTGCCATCAATCAGGGGGCGGAGGGTCAGCCCCAGCATTTT. Residues: CAINQGAEGQPQHF.

The chain uses TRBV6-5 and TRBJ1-5, with a possible D match to TRBD1 (5 bases). The V and J ends lost 8 bases and 1 base respectively, with 12 bases between them. The CDR3 sequence is 14 residues long. The germline V gene encodes CDR1 MNHEY and CDR2 SVGAGI. CDR3 protein: CASCQGSSNQPQHF. The CDR3 DNA reads TGTGCCAGCTGTCAGGGCTCCAGCAATCAGCCCCAGCATTTT.

The rearrangement joins TRBV19 to TRBJ2-3; D might be TRBD2 (6 bases). Deletions cut 5 bases from V and 5 bases from J, with 14 bases between. Germline assignment: CDR1 LNHDA and CDR2 SQIVND (reference sequence). This CDR3 contains 14 residues. CDR3 amino acids: CASSPRRLEDTQYF. The DNA for the CDR3 is TGTGCCAGTAGTCCCCGTCGACTAGAAGATACGCAGTATTTT.

The CDR3 sequence is CATGVLMNTEAFF. DNA of the CDR3: TGTGCCACGGGGGTGCTTATGAACACTGAAGCTTTCTTT. This chain uses TRBV6-5 with TRBJ1-1, with a tentative D call TRBD1 (5 bases). This CDR3 has 13 amino acids. Germline loops: CDR1 MNHEY, CDR2 SVGAGI. V was pared by 10 bases and J by 0 bases, with 12 bases between.

This chain uses TRBV30 with TRBJ1-4, with TRBD1 matching over 8 bases. V dropped 4 bases and J dropped 8; count of bases not matched to a gene: 6. The CDR3 covers 13 residues. CDR1 is GTSNPN and CDR2 is SVGIG in the germline V gene (reference sequence). This chain's CDR3 is CAWNDRGREKLFF. The CDR3 DNA sequence: TGTGCCTGGAACGACAGGGGAAGGGAAAAACTGTTTTTT.

The chain carries TRBV28 and TRBJ2-6; perhaps TRBD2 as D (6 bases). V lost 4 bases and J 1 base, leaving 20 bases between the germline ends. In germline, CDR1 is MDHEN, CDR2 SYDVKM. This CDR3 is 19 amino acids long. The CDR3 sequence is CASSSGGGGAGSGANVLTF. Here the CDR3 DNA reads TGTGCCAGCAGTTCCGGCGGCGGAGGGGCCGGGTCTGGGGCCAACGTCCTGACTTTC.

This clone is a singleton in its sample. This chain joins TRBV11-2 and TRBJ2-1; 10 positions match TRBD2. V trimming: 3 bases; J trimming: 9 bases; junction bases outside the gene matches: 8. The CDR3 runs to 15 residues. Per the germline V gene, CDR1 is SGHAT and CDR2 is FQNNGV. CDR3 DNA: TGTGCCAGCAGCTTCACGCGAGCGGGGGGGGTTGAGCAGTTCTTC. It yields the protein CASSFTRAGGVEQFF.

The J gene is TRBJ2-5, the V gene TRBV28, with no clear D. With 7 bases removed from V and 2 bases from J, the gap between germline ends came to 11 bases. CDR3 size: 13 residues. Looked up from germline, CDR1 is MDHEN and CDR2 is SYDVKM. This CDR3 is CASTGTEQETQYF. CDR3 bases: TGTGCCAGCACAGGAACGGAACAAGAGACCCAGTACTTC.

This chain uses TRBV11-2 with TRBJ1-2, with 7 positions matching TRBD1. This CDR3 is built from 13 residues. V lost 3 bases and J lost 6; bases outside the gene matches: 4. From germline, CDR1 is SGHAT and CDR2 FQNNGV. The CDR3 DNA follows: TGTGCCAGCAGCTTCCGACAGGGTGATGGCTACACCTTC. Its protein is CASSFRQGDGYTF.